This TCR beta chain was identified in a study of technical replicates of blood from several donors. The V segment lost 2 bases and the J segment 0 bases; nucleotides outside the gene matches: 6. Germline CDR1 reads SNHLY; CDR2 reads FYNNEI. The CDR3 contains 17 residues. The repertoire was sequenced with immunoSEQ multiplex PCR; TCRdb's copy has only in-frame clones and lacks some. The sample lists about 81,000 clones, 90% to 96% seen once, with more than 0.35% in the top ten. The sample was T cells isolated from PBMCs. The sequence was collected from a human donor in good health. The V gene is TRBV2, the J gene TRBJ2-1; 8 bases agree with TRBD2. This CDR3 is CASSEFPGGSSYNEQFF. The DNA for the CDR3 is TGTGCCAGCAGTGAATTCCCGGGAGGGAGCTCCTACAATGAGCAGTTCTTC. The full variable domain, with the rest looked up from reference TRBV2 and TRBJ2-1, is EPEVTQTPSHQVTQMGQEVILRCVPISNHLYFYWYRQILGQKVEFLVSFYNNEISEKSEIFDDQFSVERPDGSNFTLKIRSTKLEDSAMYFCASSEFPGGSSYNEQFFGPGTRLTVL.